The sequence of this TCR beta chain was determined in a study of blood T cells in healthy people across ages (dated by TCRdb to the mid-2010s). Notes on the research overall: In model experiments, template switching captured roughly one uniquely barcoded TCR beta cDNA molecule for every two T cells. Two additional independent replicas of 1 million unique cDNA reads from the same blood draw were analyzed for two donors (one aged 18 to 30 and one aged 80 or older). To track age-related changes in TCR beta repertoire diversity, the study relied on deep sequencing normalized with unique cDNA molecular identifiers. To avoid experimental bias, donors of different ages were randomly spread across the sequencing lanes. The donors were split into four age groups: young (average about 15 years), middle-aged (about 40), aged (about 56) and long-lived (under 85). Overall study results and their limits: Because donor CMV infection status was unknown, age-related changes in expanded clonotypes were potentially confounded. Since profiling was done on bulk unsorted PBMCs, naive and antigen-experienced compartments could not be conclusively compared. Observed TCR beta diversity correlated strongly with the percentage of naive T cells measured by flow cytometry. The long-lived group showed more naive CD4+ T cells, fewer expanded clones and increased TCR diversity than the aged group, suggesting age selection. Estimates of total diversity from one million sequenced T cells were regarded as lower bounds and underestimates. Observed TCR beta diversity per million T cells fell roughly linearly with age, and a significant reduction was already apparent by age about 43.

This clonotype was observed a handful of times. The antigen it recognizes is unknown. Base qualities are not recorded, but no much larger clone differs from it by a single base. The germline V gene supplies CDR1 LGHNA and CDR2 YSLEER. The CDR3 goes from the cysteine to the phenylalanine over 16 residues. CDR3 DNA only is kept here, 48 bases in frame from base 1. Germline trimming: 0 bases from V, 11 bases from J; junction bases outside gene matches: 11. The approximately 41 donors, aged roughly 6 to 90 years, were systemically healthy Caucasian individuals from Russia. About 10 milliliters of peripheral blood were drawn from each donor into EDTA-treated Vacutainer tubes. Ficoll-Paque density-gradient centrifugation was used to isolate PBMCs, with at least 7 million per sample. Trizol reagent was used to extract total RNA from PBMCs, with at least 5 micrograms per sample. For every donor, flow cytometry on a PBMC aliquot measured the percentage of naive CD45RAhigh/CD27high T cells.

Library preparation was by 5' RACE. The instrument was an Illumina HiSeq 2500. The second PCR ran for roughly 7 to 11 cycles and used a J-beta primer mix along with a sample-barcoded 5' primer. Each TCR beta cDNA molecule received a unique molecular identifier from a template-switch 5' adaptor carrying 12 random nucleotides. Each sample yielded at least 2.5 million CDR3-containing paired-end reads. First-strand cDNA was synthesized from all RNA with the Mint cDNA synthesis kit, primed by a TRBC-specific oligonucleotide. Following uracil-DNA glycosylase treatment, all cDNA underwent a first 18-cycle PCR with the universal primers M1SS and BC2_uni_R. The study's processing was this. Each sample was normalized by randomly selecting 1 million high-quality reads, each carrying a distinct molecular identifier. Reads sharing molecular identifiers were discarded rather than binned into consensus sequences. MiTCR, run with a Q25 quality threshold and the strictest error-elimination algorithm, handled CDR3 identification, clonotype clustering and error correction. A nonparametric unseen species model using Euler transformation provided a lower-bound estimate of total TCR beta diversity. TCRdb reprocessed the public reads (quality trimming at Q25 with fastp, clone calling with MiXCR) and kept in-frame beta chains. CDR3 protein sequences are deduplicated, and each keeps its most common genes and DNA. The V and J calls, along with clone size, are taken from TCRdb and not from the paper's own processing. This sample holds around 970,000 distinct CDR3 sequences; roughly half were observed only once. Clones ranked in the top ten supply around a fifth of the sample.

The clonotype comes from a woman aged 55-69 years in good health. The rearranged chain carries TRBV4-3 and TRBJ2-1, and 9 junction bases match TRBD2. Sequences were obtained from blood. The DNA is TGCGCCAGCAGCCAAGATCTGGCTAGCGGGGCCCCCAAGCAGTTCTTC. Its protein is CASSQDLASGAPKQFF.